This T cell receptor (beta chain) was identified in a study of T cells in Graves' hyperthyroidism and ophthalmopathy (dated by TCRdb to about 2019). Context from the whole study: Peripheral blood samples were taken at initial diagnosis, before any treatment was given. To identify TCR V-J signatures that set the groups apart, the researchers used a discovery cohort of about a hundred patients, made up of fewer than 50 with Graves' ophthalmopathy and about 60 with stable Graves' hyperthyroidism. For training and testing, the roughly 97 patients in the discovery cohort were randomly divided in a 7:3 ratio. Prospective prediction of ophthalmopathy was tested in an independent validation cohort consisting of about 19 hyperthyroidism patients and 15 or so patients who later progressed to ophthalmopathy. The paper reports TCR Vbeta CDR3 sequencing of over 120 peripheral blood samples: 43 ophthalmopathy, about 75 hyperthyroidism and 17 progressor patients. The study also compared thyroid tissue and blood T-cell repertoires from a handful of Graves' hyperthyroidism patients. Once sampling was done, hyperthyroidism patients were given methimazole at a starting dose of 30 mg daily, whereas ophthalmopathy patients were given high-dose intravenous methylprednisolone.

The CDR3 covers 17 residues, taking in both the cysteine and the phenylalanine. Only CDR3 DNA is held: 51 bases, read in frame from base 1. As encoded in the germline V gene, CDR1 is SGDLS while CDR2 is YYNGEE. Ends trimmed: V by 3 bases, J by 4 bases; bases unmatched to a gene: 13. The full study reports these points: Most expanded thyroid clonotypes (frequency above 0.001) were also detected in blood, suggesting blood repertoires may reflect thyroid immune responses. No statistical method was used to set the sample size in advance, and investigators knew the group allocation. In validation, the model predicted progression to ophthalmopathy with roughly 70% sensitivity and approximately 78% specificity, a median of approximately 6.5 months before onset. In cross-validation, a model built on a 13 V-J signature told ophthalmopathy apart from stable hyperthyroidism with approximately 90% sensitivity and approximately 81% specificity, and in testing the same model reached 80%/75%.

Hyperthyroidism patients were newly diagnosed, with disease duration under 2 months, and aged 18 to 65 years. Exclusion was applied to patients with uncontrolled infections, other autoimmune diseases, pregnancy or lactation. Diagnoses were based on clinical symptoms, serum thyroxine and TRAb, thyroid ultrasound and orbital computed tomography. Blood from progressor patients was collected at the time of first diagnosis with hyperthyroidism, before any ophthalmopathy symptoms had appeared. Ficoll-Paque density gradient centrifugation was used to isolate PBMCs from about 9.4 ml of fresh peripheral blood. Progressor patients were initially diagnosed with Graves' hyperthyroidism and developed ophthalmopathy during follow-up. Total RNA was extracted using Trizol reagent, and RNA quality was assessed on an Agilent 2100 Bioanalyzer. This clonotype has more than one count but fewer than ten. Its antigen is currently not known. No base quality values were provided; no much bigger clone lies one nucleotide off.

The TCR beta CDR3 regions were amplified from RNA transcripts. The first round of RT-PCR for the TCR CDR3 was performed with the HTBI primer set and the Qiagen OneStep RT-PCR kit. Libraries were constructed in a second round of multiplex PCR, after which size selection and purification were performed. The libraries were sequenced on an Illumina HiSeq2000 using paired-end 100 bp reads. The study's processing was this. Raw data were processed with SOAPnuke, discarding reads with adapters, uncalled bases, mean Phred below 15, or no exact constant-primer or identifier match. High-quality paired reads were merged with COPE v1.2.5, and unique nucleotide sequences were defined as clonotypes. Clonotypes were aligned to IMGT TRBV, TRBD and TRBJ reference segments using MiTCR v1.1. The analysis included only V-J combinations with a frequency above 0.0001, which together covered more than 98% of the repertoires. The TCS score was defined as the ratio of F50 (clonal expansion) to E x V (chaos), calculated using BLOSUM62-based TCRdist between CDR3 peptides within each V-J. Welch's t-statistics and random forest reduced around 510 V-J features to around 14, which were used in a naive Bayes classifier (R e1071). In TCRdb, the public reads were trimmed at Q25 with fastp and aligned with MiXCR, with productive beta chains retained. Each CDR3 protein gets just one entry, which takes the most common genes and DNA from the rows behind it. TCRdb, rather than the study authors, made the V and J calls. This sample lists about 250,000 distinct CDR3 sequences; approximately 16% were detected once. The ten largest clonotypes hold under 35% of the sample.

In this chain, TRBV9 is recombined with TRBJ2-3; 8 bases in the middle match TRBD2. This receptor was obtained from a woman between 45 and 65 years old with Graves' hyperthyroidism that later progressed to Graves' ophthalmopathy. The sample taken for sequencing was blood. The CDR3 region reads CASSEREGRGFADTQYF. The nucleotides are TGTGCCAGCAGCGAACGGGAGGGCCGGGGTTTCGCAGATACGCAGTATTTT.